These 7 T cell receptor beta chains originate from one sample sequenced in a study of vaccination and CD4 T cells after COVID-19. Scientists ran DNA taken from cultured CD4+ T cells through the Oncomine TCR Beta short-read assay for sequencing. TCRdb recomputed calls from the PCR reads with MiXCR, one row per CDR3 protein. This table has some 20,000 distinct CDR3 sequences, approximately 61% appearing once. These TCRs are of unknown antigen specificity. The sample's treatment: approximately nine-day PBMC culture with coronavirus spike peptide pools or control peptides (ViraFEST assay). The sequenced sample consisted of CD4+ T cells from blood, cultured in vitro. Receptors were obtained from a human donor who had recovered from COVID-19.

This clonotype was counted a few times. The CDR3 DNA follows: TGTGCCAGCAGCTTACGAGGACGTAATGAAAAACTGTTTTTT. Protein product: CASSLRGRNEKLFF. This chain connects TRBV7-2 to TRBJ1-4; D remains ambiguous. The length of the CDR3 is 14 residues. The V gene's germline CDR1 is SGHTA and CDR2 FQGNSA. V lost 2 bases and J 4 bases, leaving 8 bases between the germline ends.

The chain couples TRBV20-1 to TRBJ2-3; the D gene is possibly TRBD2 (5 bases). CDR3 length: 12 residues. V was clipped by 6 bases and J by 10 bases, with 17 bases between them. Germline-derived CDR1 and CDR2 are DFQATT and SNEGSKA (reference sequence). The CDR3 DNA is TGCAGTGCCCTAGCCCCACAGTGGGCGCAGTATTTT. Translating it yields CSALAPQWAQYF.

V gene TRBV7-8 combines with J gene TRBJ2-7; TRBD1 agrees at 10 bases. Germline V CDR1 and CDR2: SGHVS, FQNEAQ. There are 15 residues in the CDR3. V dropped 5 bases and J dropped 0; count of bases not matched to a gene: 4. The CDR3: CASSPGTGASYEQYF. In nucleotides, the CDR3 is TGTGCCAGCAGCCCCGGGACAGGGGCCTCCTACGAGCAGTACTTC.

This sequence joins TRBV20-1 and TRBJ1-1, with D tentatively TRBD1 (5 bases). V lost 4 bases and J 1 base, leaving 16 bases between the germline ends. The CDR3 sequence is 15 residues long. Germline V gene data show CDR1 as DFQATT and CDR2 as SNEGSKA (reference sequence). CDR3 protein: CSANRDGHKNTEAFF. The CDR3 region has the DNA TGCAGTGCTAACCGGGACGGACACAAGAACACTGAAGCTTTCTTT.

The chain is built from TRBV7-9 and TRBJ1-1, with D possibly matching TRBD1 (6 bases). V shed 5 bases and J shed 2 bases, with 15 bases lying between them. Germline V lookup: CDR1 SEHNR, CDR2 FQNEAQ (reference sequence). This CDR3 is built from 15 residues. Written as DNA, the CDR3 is TGTGCCAGCAGCCCGACAGCAGGGGTTAACACTGAAGCTTTCTTT. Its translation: CASSPTAGVNTEAFF.

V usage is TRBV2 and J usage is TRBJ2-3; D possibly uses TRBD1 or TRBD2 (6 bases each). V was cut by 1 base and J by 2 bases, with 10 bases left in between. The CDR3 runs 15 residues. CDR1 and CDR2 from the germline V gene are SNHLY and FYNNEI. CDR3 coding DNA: TGTGCCAGCAGTGAAGAGGGGGGAGACACAGATACGCAGTATTTT. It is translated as CASSEEGGDTDTQYF.

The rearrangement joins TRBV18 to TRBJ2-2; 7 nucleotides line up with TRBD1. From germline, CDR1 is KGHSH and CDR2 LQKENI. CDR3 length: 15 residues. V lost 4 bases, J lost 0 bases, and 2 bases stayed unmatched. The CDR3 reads CASSRQGANTGELFF. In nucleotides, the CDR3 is TGTGCCAGCTCACGGCAGGGGGCGAACACCGGGGAGCTGTTTTTT.